This record looks at one TCR beta chain sequence and its context. Antigen specificity is unknown. This sample stems from a study of cytomegalovirus exposure and HLA in healthy donors. Regarding the study as a whole: Some V segments, TRBV6-2 and TRBV6-3 among them, were indistinguishable and were therefore excluded. It was reported that TCR beta sequences correctly inferred the HLA-A and HLA-B alleles for most subjects.

The CDR3 is 16 residues long. The ends lost 4 bases at V and 3 bases at J; junction bases unmatched: 7. CDR1 MNHNS and CDR2 SASEGT come from the germline V gene. Everyone who donated was a healthy bone marrow donor. Primers: 60 Vbeta forward and 13 Jbeta reverse. Clones were sequenced by immunoSEQ multiplex PCR, and TCRdb holds only the in-frame ones, with some missing. The sample includes under 200,000 clones, roughly 90% of them seen just once. V is TRBV6-1 and J is TRBJ2-3; 10 nucleotides align to TRBD2. The receptor comes from a woman aged 25 to 45 in good health and CMV-seronegative. Sequencing was performed on PBMCs. The CDR3 nucleotides read TGTGCCAGCAGTGTCTCCGGGACTAGCGTAACAGATACGCAGTATTTT. Amino acids: CASSVSGTSVTDTQYF.